The sequence of this TCR beta chain was determined in a study of radiotherapy plus CTLA-4 blockade in lung cancer. Study-level information: Disease control reached approximately 29%, with objective responses in approximately 17%. Notes on the study in general: Among blood TCR repertoires after radiotherapy plus ipilimumab, tumor-derived clones expanded. Among reported predictors of response, early blood T cell clone dynamics with interferon-beta performed best.

Those with chemo-refractory metastatic non-small-cell lung cancer were treated with focal radiation combined with CTLA-4 blockade using ipilimumab. The method was immunoSEQ multiplex PCR; TCRdb's version includes in-frame clones alone and lacks a portion of them. This table holds around 99,000 clones, roughly 88% found once. Germline CDR1 LNHDA, CDR2 SQIVND (reference sequence). Trimming at V came to 5 bases and at J to 2 bases, leaving 9 bases not matched to a gene. The CDR3 has 16 residues. Comments on this clone: Its antigen remains unknown.

The TCR was taken from a human donor with non-small cell lung cancer that progressed on radiotherapy plus ipilimumab. The sample in question was peripheral blood, obtained from a patient treated with radiotherapy plus ipilimumab. V is TRBV19 and J is TRBJ2-7; 10 bases line up with TRBD2. The DNA of the CDR3 is TGTGCCAGTAGTCATACTAGCGGGACTATTACCTACGAGCAGTACTTC. This sequence encodes CASSHTSGTITYEQYF.